This T cell receptor (beta chain) was sequenced for a study of spatial heterogeneity in lung cancer. This clonotype was seen repeatedly, ten times or more. This sample's time point: sample taken at primary tumor resection. Unsorted whole RNA of tumor, nontumor lung or frozen PBMC was sequenced. 72 TRACERx patients with early, untreated non-small cell lung cancer donated samples. TCRdb fed the 5' RACE reads into MiXCR, producing one record per CDR3 protein. The data contain roughly 40,000 distinct CDR3 sequences, approximately 7% of them seen just once; the ten biggest clones take up roughly 45%. Germline loops: CDR1 LGHNA, CDR2 YSLEER. J was trimmed by 0 bases and V by 2 bases; bases with no gene match: 24. The CDR3 loop spans 23 amino acids.

This clonotype originated in a female donor with early-stage non-small cell lung cancer. Here the sequenced sample was PBMCs, taken at surgery. This sequence joins TRBV4-3 and TRBJ1-4, with 7 bases lining up with TRBD1. The CDR3 nucleotides are TGCGCCAGCAGCCAATACCCTAGTCCCGGCAGGGGGAGACGGAAAGCAACTAATGAAAAACTGTTTTTT. It translates to CASSQYPSPGRGRRKATNEKLFF.